The rows below give T cell receptor beta chains drawn from one sample of a study of CD8+CD57+ T cells in acquired aplastic anemia. TCRdb re-called the reads with MiXCR, one entry per CDR3 protein. The top ten hold roughly 62% of the sample, which has about 200,000 distinct CDR3 sequences, approximately 60% seen once. Material: sorted CD4+, CD8+, or CD8+CD57+ T cells (not recorded which) from PBMCs. The receptors derive from a human donor with aplastic anemia. Both conserved end residues are part of each CDR3. The D gene is left open where the match is weak. Clone size is not always given. Where it is, it says once, few, many or a class for expanded clones.

v_call: TRBV15; cdr3_length: 17; j_call: TRBJ2-1; d_call: TRBD2; clone_size: -; cdr3_aa: CATSSDGTSGGANEQFF; cdr3_nt: TGTGCCACCAGCAGTGACGGGACTAGCGGGGGGGCCAATGAGCAGTTCTTC
v_call: TRBV2; cdr3_length: 14; j_call: TRBJ2-7; d_call: TRBD2; clone_size: -; cdr3_aa: CASSESGGYNEQYF; cdr3_nt: TGTGCCAGCAGTGAAAGCGGGGGGTATAATGAGCAGTACTTC
v_call: TRBV19; cdr3_length: 12; j_call: TRBJ2-7; d_call: -; clone_size: -; cdr3_aa: CASSSGAGGQYF; cdr3_nt: TGTGCCAGTAGCTCGGGGGCTGGCGGGCAGTACTTC
v_call: TRBV5-8; cdr3_length: 14; j_call: TRBJ2-7; d_call: -; clone_size: many; cdr3_aa: CASSLGAGAGEQYF; cdr3_nt: TGTGCCAGCAGCTTGGGGGCAGGGGCGGGCGAGCAGTACTTC
v_call: TRBV7-3; cdr3_length: 13; j_call: TRBJ2-5; d_call: TRBD2; clone_size: -; cdr3_aa: CASSFWGGETQYF; cdr3_nt: TGTGCCAGCAGCTTTTGGGGAGGGGAGACCCAGTACTTC
v_call: TRBV10-3; cdr3_length: 14; j_call: TRBJ2-1; d_call: TRBD1; clone_size: -; cdr3_aa: CAISGDREFNEQFF; cdr3_nt: TGTGCCATCAGTGGCGACAGGGAATTCAATGAGCAGTTCTTC
v_call: TRBV2; cdr3_length: 12; j_call: TRBJ1-2; d_call: -; clone_size: -; cdr3_aa: CASSEAGFGYTF; cdr3_nt: TGTGCCAGCAGTGAAGCGGGCTTCGGCTACACCTTC
v_call: TRBV12-3/TRBV12-4; cdr3_length: 12; j_call: TRBJ1-5; d_call: -; clone_size: -; cdr3_aa: CASSLDAAPQHF; cdr3_nt: TGTGCCAGCAGCCTGGATGCGGCTCCCCAGCATTTT
v_call: TRBV6-5; cdr3_length: 12; j_call: TRBJ2-7; d_call: -; clone_size: -; cdr3_aa: CATSRTPYEQYF; cdr3_nt: TGTGCCACCTCCCGGACACCCTACGAGCAGTACTTC
v_call: TRBV15; cdr3_length: 13; j_call: TRBJ1-6; d_call: -; clone_size: few; cdr3_aa: CATSRREDSPLHF; cdr3_nt: TGTGCCACCAGCAGGCGGGAGGATTCACCCCTCCACTTT
v_call: TRBV6-5; cdr3_length: 13; j_call: TRBJ2-7; d_call: -; clone_size: -; cdr3_aa: CASSYDGPTEQYF; cdr3_nt: TGTGCCAGCAGTTACGACGGCCCAACCGAGCAGTACTTC
v_call: TRBV5-1; cdr3_length: 17; j_call: TRBJ2-1; d_call: TRBD2; clone_size: many; cdr3_aa: CASSLVPGTSGDNEQFF; cdr3_nt: TGCGCCAGCAGCTTGGTTCCCGGGACTAGCGGGGACAATGAGCAGTTCTTC
v_call: TRBV7-8; cdr3_length: 14; j_call: TRBJ2-7; d_call: -; clone_size: once; cdr3_aa: CASSSSAQVYEQYF; cdr3_nt: TGTGCCAGCAGCTCATCGGCCCAGGTCTACGAGCAGTACTTC
v_call: TRBV9; cdr3_length: 14; j_call: TRBJ1-2; d_call: -; clone_size: -; cdr3_aa: CASSASGNYYGYTF; cdr3_nt: TGTGCCAGCAGCGCCTCGGGTAACTACTATGGCTACACCTTC
v_call: TRBV7-9; cdr3_length: 15; j_call: TRBJ2-3; d_call: -; clone_size: -; cdr3_aa: CASSLALPGADTQYF; cdr3_nt: TGTGCCAGCAGCTTAGCGCTTCCCGGGGCAGATACGCAGTATTTT
v_call: TRBV10-1; cdr3_length: 14; j_call: TRBJ2-7; d_call: -; clone_size: few; cdr3_aa: CASSESGNSYEQYF; cdr3_nt: TGCGCCAGCAGTGAGTCCGGCAACAGCTACGAGCAGTACTTC